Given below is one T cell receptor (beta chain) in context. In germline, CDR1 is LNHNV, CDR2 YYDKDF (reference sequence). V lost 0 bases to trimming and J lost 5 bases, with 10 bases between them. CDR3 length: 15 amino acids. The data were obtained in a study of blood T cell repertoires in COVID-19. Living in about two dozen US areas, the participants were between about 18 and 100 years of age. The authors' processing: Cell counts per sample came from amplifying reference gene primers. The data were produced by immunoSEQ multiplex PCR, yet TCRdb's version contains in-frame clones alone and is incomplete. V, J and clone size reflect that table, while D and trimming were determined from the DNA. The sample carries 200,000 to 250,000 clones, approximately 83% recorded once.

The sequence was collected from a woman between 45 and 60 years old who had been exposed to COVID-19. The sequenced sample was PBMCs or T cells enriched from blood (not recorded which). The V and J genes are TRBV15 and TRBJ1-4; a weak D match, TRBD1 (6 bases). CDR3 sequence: CATSRDWDINEKLFF. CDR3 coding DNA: TGTGCCACCAGCAGAGATTGGGACATCAATGAAAAACTGTTTTTT.